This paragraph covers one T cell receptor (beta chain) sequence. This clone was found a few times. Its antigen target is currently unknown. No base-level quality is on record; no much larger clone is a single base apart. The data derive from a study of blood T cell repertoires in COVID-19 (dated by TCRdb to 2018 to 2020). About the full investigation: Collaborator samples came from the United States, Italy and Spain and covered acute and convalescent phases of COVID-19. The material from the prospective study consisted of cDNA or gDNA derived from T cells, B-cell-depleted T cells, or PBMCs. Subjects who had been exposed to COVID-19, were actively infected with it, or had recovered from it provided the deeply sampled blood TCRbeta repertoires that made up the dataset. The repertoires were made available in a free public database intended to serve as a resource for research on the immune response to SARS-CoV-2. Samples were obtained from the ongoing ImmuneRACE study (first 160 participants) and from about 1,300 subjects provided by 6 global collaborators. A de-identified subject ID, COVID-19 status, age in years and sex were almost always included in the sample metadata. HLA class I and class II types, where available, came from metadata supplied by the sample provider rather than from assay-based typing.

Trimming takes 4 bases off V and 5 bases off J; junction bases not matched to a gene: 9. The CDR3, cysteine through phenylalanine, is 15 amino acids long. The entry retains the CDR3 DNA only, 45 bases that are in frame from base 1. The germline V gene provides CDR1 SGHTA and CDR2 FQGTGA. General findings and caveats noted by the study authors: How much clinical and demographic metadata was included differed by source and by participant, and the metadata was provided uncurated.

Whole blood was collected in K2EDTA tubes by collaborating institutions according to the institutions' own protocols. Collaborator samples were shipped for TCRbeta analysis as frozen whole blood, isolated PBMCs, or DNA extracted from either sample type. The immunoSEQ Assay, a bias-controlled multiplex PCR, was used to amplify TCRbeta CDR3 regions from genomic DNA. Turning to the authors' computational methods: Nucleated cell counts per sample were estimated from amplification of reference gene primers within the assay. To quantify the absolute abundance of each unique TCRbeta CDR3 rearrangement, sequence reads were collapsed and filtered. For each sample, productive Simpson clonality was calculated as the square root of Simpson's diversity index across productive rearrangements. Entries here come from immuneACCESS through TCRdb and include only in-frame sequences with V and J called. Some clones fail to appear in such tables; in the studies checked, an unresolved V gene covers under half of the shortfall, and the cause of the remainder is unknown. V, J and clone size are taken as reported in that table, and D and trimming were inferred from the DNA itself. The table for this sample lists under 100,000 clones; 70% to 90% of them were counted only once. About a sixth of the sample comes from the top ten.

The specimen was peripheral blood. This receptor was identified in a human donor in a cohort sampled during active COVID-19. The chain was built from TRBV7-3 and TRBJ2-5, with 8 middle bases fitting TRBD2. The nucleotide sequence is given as TGTGCCAGCAGCTCCACCGGGGCGGGGGGTGAGACCCAGTACTTC. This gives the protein CASSSTGAGGETQYF. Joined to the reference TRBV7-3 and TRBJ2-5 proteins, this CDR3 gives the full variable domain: GAGVSQTPSNKVTEKGKYVELRCDPISGHTALYWYRQSLGQGPEFLIYFQGTGAADDSGLPNDRFFAVRPEGSVSTLKIQRTERGDSAVYLCASSSTGAGGETQYFGPGTRLLVL.